The 20 T cell receptor beta chains below were found in one sample sequenced in a study of regulatory T cells in long-lasting Graves disease (dated by TCRdb to the early 2020s). This sample's time point label indicates: newly diagnosed GD, antithyroid drugs for less than 3 months. RNA was extracted from PBMCs in TRIzol for both TCR sequencing and RNA sequencing. Library preparation was by multiplex PCR. TCRdb shows the sequencer as Illumina HiSeq 4000. iRepertoire HTBI primers and Arm-PCR amplification of CDR3 regions were used to construct TCR beta libraries. TCRdb reran the public reads through fastp at Q25 and MiXCR, keeping productive beta chains. Here each entry gathers all rows of one CDR3 protein and keeps the most common genes and DNA. For this sample there are a few hundred thousand distinct CDR3 sequences; roughly a sixth appear just once. Roughly 27% of the sample belongs to the ten largest clones.

These same records also appear under a second study, on T cells in Graves' hyperthyroidism and ophthalmopathy.

The material was peripheral blood mononuclear cells (PBMCs), obtained at new diagnosis, from a patient treated with antithyroid drugs. These receptors all come from a man aged 40-49 years with Graves disease. Donor details come from another sample of the same person, matched by shared clones.

The table lists this clonotype with many counts. V and J are TRBV28 and TRBJ1-4, with D possibly matching TRBD1 (6 bases). The V gene's germline CDR1 is MDHEN and CDR2 SYDVKM. V was shortened by 3 bases and J by 2 bases, with 13 bases between the two germline ends. The CDR3 length is 16 residues. In DNA, the CDR3 is TGTGCCAGCAGTTTCCCCAGGGGCGACACTAATGAAAAACTGTTTTTT. Translation: CASSFPRGDTNEKLFF.

This clonotype was detected many times. The rearrangement joins TRBV5-1 to TRBJ1-1; possibly TRBD1 for D (6 bases). V lost 0 bases to trimming and J lost 4 bases, with 7 bases between them. Germline values: CDR1 SGHRS, CDR2 YFSETQ. This CDR3 comprises 13 residues. The DNA of the CDR3 is TGCGCCAGCAGCTTGGAAGGGGGCACTGAAGCTTTCTTT. It encodes CASSLEGGTEAFF.

The table lists this clonotype with a few counts. The chain employs TRBV19 and TRBJ2-2; 7 bases line up with TRBD2. J gave up 5 bases and V 3 bases, and 3 bases lay outside the gene matches. This CDR3 has 14 residues. In germline, CDR1 is LNHDA, CDR2 SQIVND (reference sequence). The CDR3 loop reads CASSIRGETGELFF. The CDR3 DNA follows: TGTGCCAGTAGTATCCGGGGGGAAACCGGGGAGCTGTTTTTT.

This clonotype was observed many times. This chain links TRBV30 with TRBJ2-7; maybe TRBD1 (5 bases). Between the trimmed V and J ends, which lost 3 bases and 2 bases, there was a span of 11 bases. The CDR3 is 13 amino acids. From germline, CDR1 is GTSNPN and CDR2 SVGIG (reference sequence). The CDR3 DNA is TGTGCCTGGAGCGTTGACAGAACCTACGAGCAGTACTTC. Translated: CAWSVDRTYEQYF.

This clonotype was recorded many times. The chain joins TRBV2 to TRBJ2-1; 7 bases align to TRBD1. The germline V gene encodes CDR1 SNHLY and CDR2 FYNNEI. CDR3 length: 12 amino acids. V lost 9 bases and J lost 3; bases outside the gene matches: 2. The CDR3 here is CASGQDYNEQFF. The CDR3 DNA follows: TGTGCCAGTGGACAGGACTACAATGAGCAGTTCTTC.

This clonotype was seen repeatedly, ten times or more. The genes are TRBV11-1 and TRBJ2-1, with TRBD1 as a possible D gene (6 bases). The CDR3 consists of 14 residues. CDR1 is SGHAT, CDR2 FQDESV, per germline (reference sequence). V lost 4 bases, J lost 4 bases, and 11 bases lay in between. The CDR3 sequence: CASSSRTAYNEQFF. The CDR3 nucleotides read TGTGCCAGCAGCTCCCGGACAGCGTACAATGAGCAGTTCTTC.

This clonotype has at least ten counts. The rearrangement uses TRBV12-3 or TRBV12-4 and TRBJ2-7, with a tentative D call TRBD1 (6 bases). Trimming left V 2 bases short and J 5 bases short, with 22 bases between. The CDR3 covers 17 residues. DNA of the CDR3: TGTGCCAGCAGTTTACTGTCTTTGGGCAGGGGAAGGAACGAGCAGTACTTC. Residues: CASSLLSLGRGRNEQYF.

This clonotype was recorded many times. The genes are TRBV30 and TRBJ2-1, with a possible D match to TRBD1 (6 bases). Trimming took off 4 bases at V and 5 bases at J, with 12 bases between the two ends. From germline, CDR1 is GTSNPN and CDR2 SVGIG (reference sequence). This CDR3 has 13 residues. CDR3 DNA: TGTGCCTGGAAAGGGGGTCGCAACAATGAGCAGTTCTTC. It is translated as CAWKGGRNNEQFF.

This clonotype has only a few counts. This could be a read error, since a much larger clone is one nucleotide away. V gene TRBV4-1 combines with J gene TRBJ1-4; no clear D gene. From germline, CDR1 is MGHRA and CDR2 YSYEKL. The CDR3 sequence is 15 residues long. The chain's CDR3 is CAGSPQPQRDEKLFF. As DNA, the CDR3 is TGCGCCGGCAGCCCACAACCGCAGAGAGACGAAAAACTGTTTTTT.

This clonotype has more than one count but fewer than ten. CDR3 residues: CASSVGETIYF. The CDR3 DNA is TGTGCCAGCAGTGTTGGGGAAACCATATATTTT. V is TRBV2 and J is TRBJ1-3; no firm D call. Germline values: CDR1 SNHLY, CDR2 FYNNEI. The V gene lost 4 bases and the J gene lost 10 bases, with 8 bases spanning the gap. The CDR3 extends over 11 amino acids. Full variable domain (remainder filled in from reference TRBV2 and TRBJ1-3): EPEVTQTPSHQVTQMGQEVILRCVPISNHLYFYWYRQILGQKVEFLVSFYNNEISEKSEIFDDQFSVERPDGSNFTLKIRSTKLEDSAMYFCASSVGETIYFGEGSWLTVV.

This clonotype was counted a few times. The gene calls are TRBV5-1 and TRBJ1-3; a weak D match, TRBD1 (5 bases). The V gene lost 3 bases and the J gene lost 8 bases, with 12 bases spanning the gap. CDR1 and CDR2 from the germline V gene are SGHRS and YFSETQ. This CDR3 contains 13 residues. The CDR3 sequence is CASSYPGGHTIYF. As DNA, the CDR3 is TGCGCCAGCAGCTACCCCGGGGGTCACACCATATATTTT. The entire variable domain, with the rest obtained from reference TRBV5-1 and TRBJ1-3, is as follows: KAGVTQTPRYLIKTRGQQVTLSCSPISGHRSVSWYQQTPGQGLQFLFEYFSETQRNKGNFPGRFSGRQFSNSRSEMNVSTLELGDSALYLCASSYPGGHTIYFGEGSWLTVV.

V and J are TRBV27 and TRBJ2-7, with 9 nucleotides matching TRBD1. Trimming took 8 bases from V and 4 from J; bases not matched to a gene: 12. Germline V gene lookup returns CDR1 MNHEY and CDR2 SMNVEV (reference sequence). The CDR3 loop spans 15 amino acids. The CDR3: CASRDPGTGKYEQYF. As DNA, the CDR3 is TGTGCCAGCCGTGATCCCGGGACAGGGAAGTACGAGCAGTACTTC.

This clonotype occurred a few times. The rearrangement links TRBV28 to TRBJ1-1, with unresolved D. The CDR3 length is 12 residues. The ends were cut back, 3 bases at V and 2 bases at J, with 4 bases in the middle. CDR1 and CDR2 (germline): MDHEN, SYDVKM. CDR3 region: CASSFFNTEAFF. In DNA form, the CDR3 reads TGTGCCAGCAGTTTTTTCAACACTGAAGCTTTCTTT.

V and J are TRBV12-3 or TRBV12-4 and TRBJ1-5; 11 positions agree with TRBD1. The CDR3 contains 16 residues. J lost 4 bases, V lost 5 bases, and 7 bases had no gene match. CDR3 DNA sequence: TGTGCCAGCAGTCCCCGGACAGGGGGCGCGAATCAGCCCCAGCATTTT. Protein sequence: CASSPRTGGANQPQHF.

This clonotype was found a few times. This chain connects TRBV27 to TRBJ1-2; D is possibly TRBD1 (5 bases). From germline, CDR1 is MNHEY and CDR2 SMNVEV (reference sequence). This CDR3 has 14 amino acids. V lost 2 bases and J lost 8, with 15 bases in between. The CDR3 region is CASSLPSRASGYTF. For the CDR3, the DNA is TGTGCCAGCAGTTTACCCAGCAGGGCCTCGGGCTACACCTTC.

On this clonotype itself: The junction departs from germline at one end; a sequencing error may be responsible. The rearrangement joins TRBV2 to TRBJ2-6; D possibly corresponds to TRBD1 (5 bases). The CDR3 has 15 amino acids. CDR1 is SNHLY and CDR2 is FYNNEI in the germline V gene. The CDR3 is CASNSPSSGANVLIF. In DNA, the CDR3 is TGTGCCAGCAATAGTCCGAGCTCTGGGGCCAACGTCCTGATTTTC.

V and J are TRBV5-1 and TRBJ1-3, with 7 bases identical to TRBD1. V shed 2 bases and J 3 bases; nucleotides not matched to a gene: 5. Germline assignment: CDR1 SGHRS and CDR2 YFSETQ. The CDR3 sequence is 15 residues long. CDR3 DNA: TGCGCCAGCAGCTTAACCGGGACAGTTGGAAACACCATATATTTT. Its translation is CASSLTGTVGNTIYF.

To note about this clonotype: Just one base apart from a much larger clone, this may be a read error. J is TRBJ1-2 and V is TRBV29-1; D is uncertain. Per the germline V gene, CDR1 is SQVTM and CDR2 is ANQGSEA. V shed 7 bases and J shed 7 bases, with 19 bases lying between them. CDR3 length equals 13 residues. CDR3: CSANEEDGFGYTF. The CDR3 DNA reads TGCAGCGCAAATGAAGAGGACGGGTTTGGCTACACCTTC.

The J gene is TRBJ2-2, the V gene TRBV27, with 8 bases aligning to TRBD2. The CDR3 covers 16 residues. Trimming took 8 bases from V and 5 from J; bases not matched to a gene: 13. Germline V gene sequence: CDR1 MNHEY, CDR2 SMNVEV (reference sequence). CDR3 DNA: TGTGCCAGCCGTTACCTGCGCGGGGGGTCGACCGGGGAGCTGTTTTTT. It translates to CASRYLRGGSTGELFF.

This sequence joins TRBV2 and TRBJ2-5, with 13 nucleotides matching TRBD2. V lost 7 bases, J lost 1 base, and 3 bases stayed unmatched. CDR1 and CDR2 from the germline V gene are SNHLY and FYNNEI. The CDR3 runs 15 residues. Here the CDR3 reads CASTRTSGGQETQYF. The CDR3 nucleotides read TGTGCCAGCACGAGGACTAGCGGGGGCCAAGAGACCCAGTACTTC.